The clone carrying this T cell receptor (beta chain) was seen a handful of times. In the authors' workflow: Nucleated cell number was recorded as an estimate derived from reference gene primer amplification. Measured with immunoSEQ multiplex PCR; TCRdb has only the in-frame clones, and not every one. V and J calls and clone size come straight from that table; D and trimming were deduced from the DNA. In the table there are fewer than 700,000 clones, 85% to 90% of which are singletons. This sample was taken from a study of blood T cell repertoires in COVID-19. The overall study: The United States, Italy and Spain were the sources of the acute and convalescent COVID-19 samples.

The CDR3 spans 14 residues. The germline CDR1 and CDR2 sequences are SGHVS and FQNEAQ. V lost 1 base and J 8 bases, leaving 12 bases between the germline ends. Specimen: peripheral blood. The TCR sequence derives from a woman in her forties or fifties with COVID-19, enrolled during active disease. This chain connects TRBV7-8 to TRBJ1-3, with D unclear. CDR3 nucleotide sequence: TGTGCCAGCAGCTTAGGGATGAGCGCGCACACCATATATTTT. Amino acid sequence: CASSLGMSAHTIYF. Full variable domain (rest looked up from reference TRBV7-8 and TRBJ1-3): GAGVSQSPRYKVAKRGQDVALRCDPISGHVSLFWYQQALGQGPEFLTYFQNEAQLDKSGLPSDRFFAERPEGSVSTLKIQRTQQEDSAVYLCASSLGMSAHTIYFGEGSWLTVV.